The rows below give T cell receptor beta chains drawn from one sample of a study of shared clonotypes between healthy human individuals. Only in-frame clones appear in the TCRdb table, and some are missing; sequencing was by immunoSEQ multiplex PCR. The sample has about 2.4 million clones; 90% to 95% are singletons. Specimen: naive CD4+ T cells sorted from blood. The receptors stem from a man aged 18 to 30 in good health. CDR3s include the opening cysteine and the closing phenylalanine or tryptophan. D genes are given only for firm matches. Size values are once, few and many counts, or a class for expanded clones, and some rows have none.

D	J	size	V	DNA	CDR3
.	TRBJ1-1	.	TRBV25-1	TGTGCCAGCAGTGGGATACTGAACACTGAAGCTTTCTTT	CASSGILNTEAFF
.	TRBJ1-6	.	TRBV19	TGTGCCAGTAGTAAGAGGGAAAGCTCACCCCTCCACTTT	CASSKRESSPLHF
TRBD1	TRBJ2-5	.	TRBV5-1	TGCGCCAGCAGCTCGGGACAGGGTGGGGAGACCCAGTACTTC	CASSSGQGGETQYF
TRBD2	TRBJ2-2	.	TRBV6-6	TGTGCCAGCAGTGGAACTAGCGGGGGAGGAACCGGGGAGCTGTTTTTT	CASSGTSGGGTGELFF
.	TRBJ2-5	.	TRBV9	TGTGCCAGCAGCGCGGCAGGGACCCCCCAAGAGACCCAGTACTTC	CASSAAGTPQETQYF
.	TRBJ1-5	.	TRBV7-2	TGTGCCAGCAGCTTAGATTCGGGGTTTGGGTTCGGCAATCAGCCCCAGCATTTT	CASSLDSGFGFGNQPQHF
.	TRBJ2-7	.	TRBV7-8	TGTGCCAGCAGCCGAACCGACTGGCCCTACGAGCAGTACTTC	CASSRTDWPYEQYF
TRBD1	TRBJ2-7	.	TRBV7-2	TGTGCCAGCAGCTCGGACAGGTTGTACGAGCAGTACTTC	CASSSDRLYEQYF
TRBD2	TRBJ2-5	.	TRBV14	TGTGCCAGCAGCCTTATAGCGGGAGTGAGGGCCAACCAAGAGACCCAGTACTTC	CASSLIAGVRANQETQYF
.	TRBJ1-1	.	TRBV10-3	TGTGCCATCAGTCCATACAGGGCCACTGAAGCTTTCTTT	CAISPYRATEAFF
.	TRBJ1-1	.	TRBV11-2	TGTGCCAGCAGCTTATATCCGAACACTGAAGCTTTCTTT	CASSLYPNTEAFF
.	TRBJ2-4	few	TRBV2	TGTGCCAGCACAGGGACGCTAGCCAAAAACATTCAGTACTTC	CASTGTLAKNIQYF
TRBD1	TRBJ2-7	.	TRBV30	TGTGCCTGGAGTGAGACAGGGGGAGGTGAGCAGTACTTC	CAWSETGGGEQYF
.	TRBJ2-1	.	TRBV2	TGTGCCAGCAGGGAGGACTCCGATGAGCAGTTCTTC	CASREDSDEQFF
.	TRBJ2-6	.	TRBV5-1	TGCGCCAGCAGCTTGGGAAGTTCTGGGGCCAACGTCCTGACTTTC	CASSLGSSGANVLTF
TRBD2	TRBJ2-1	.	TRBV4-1	TGCGCCAGCAGCCAGAGACCGGGGGGGAGCTCCTACAATGAGCAGTTCTTC	CASSQRPGGSSYNEQFF